This passage covers 29 T cell receptor beta chains from one sample sequenced in a study of human T cells and chemical hapten exposure. Time point in this sample: pre-sensitization, week 0. The sample's treatment: therapeutic diphenylcyclopropenone sensitization with weekly scalp DPC. MiXCR was run by TCRdb on the RACE reads, yielding one entry per CDR3 protein. The top ten clones hold about 8.2% of a sample with approximately 370,000 distinct CDR3 sequences, about 5.4% of them seen once. The sample consisted of whole blood, taken in connection with sensitization to the hapten diphenylcyclopropenone (DPC). These receptors all stem from a woman aged 18-29 years with alopecia areata. Some clones in this sample may be carry-over from other donors' samples.

V and J are TRBV12-3 or TRBV12-4 and TRBJ2-3, with a weak D call TRBD1 (5 bases). Trimming removed 5 bases at V and 0 bases at J, with 21 bases between. The CDR3 is 18 residues long. In nucleotides, the CDR3 is TGTGCCAGCAGTACCCCTAGGACACCCTTTCCTAGCACAGATACGCAGTATTTT. It codes for CASSTPRTPFPSTDTQYF.

The table lists this clonotype with many counts. The genes are TRBV20-1 and TRBJ1-5; 10 bases match TRBD1. CDR3 length equals 18 residues. From germline, CDR1 is DFQATT and CDR2 SNEGSKA (reference sequence). The J segment lost 2 bases and the V segment lost 0 bases, leaving 10 bases of the junction unmatched. CDR3 coding DNA: TGCAGTGCTAGAGACGCCGGGACAGGGGAGAAGGGCAATCAGCCCCAGCATTTT. Amino acids: CSARDAGTGEKGNQPQHF.

In this sample, this clonotype turned up a few times. This chain joins TRBV5-6 and TRBJ2-3, with 10 nucleotides matching TRBD2. CDR1 is SGHDT and CDR2 is YYEEEE in the germline V gene. The CDR3 length is 15 residues. The J segment lost 8 bases and the V segment lost 1 base, leaving 7 bases of the junction unmatched. CDR3 sequence reads: CASSLPGLAVVTQYF. Written as DNA, the CDR3 is TGTGCCAGCAGCTTGCCAGGACTAGCGGTTGTTACGCAGTATTTT.

This sequence joins TRBV4-3 and TRBJ2-3; D not certain. Trimming pared 0 bases from V and 3 bases from J, leaving 13 bases between. Germline values: CDR1 LGHNA, CDR2 YSLEER. The CDR3 is 16 amino acids. CDR3 sequence (DNA): TGCGCCAGCAGCCAAGATTTGCAAAGTAGTACAGATACGCAGTATTTT. This codes for CASSQDLQSSTDTQYF.

The chain has TRBV27 and TRBJ2-7; D is perhaps TRBD2 (6 bases). The V end lost 4 bases, the J end lost 0 bases, and 19 bases lay between the germline ends. Germline CDR1 MNHEY, CDR2 SMNVEV (reference sequence). CDR3 length: 17 amino acids. In nucleotides, the CDR3 is TGTGCCAGCAGTTACGCGGGGAGTCCGGGAAGCTCCTACGAGCAGTACTTC. Translated, it gives CASSYAGSPGSSYEQYF.

V and J are TRBV7-9 and TRBJ2-6; D not resolved. V was shortened by 2 bases and J by 3 bases, with 8 bases between the two germline ends. From germline, CDR1 is SEHNR and CDR2 FQNEAQ (reference sequence). The CDR3 is 15 amino acids. In nucleotides, the CDR3 is TGTGCCAGCAGCTTATTGGCCGGTGGGGCCAACGTCCTGACTTTC. It specifies CASSLLAGGANVLTF.

This clonotype has at least ten counts. The gene calls are TRBV11-2 and TRBJ1-4, with a tentative D call TRBD1 (5 bases). This CDR3 has 14 amino acids. Trimming stripped 3 bases from V and 4 bases from J, with 9 bases between. CDR1 and CDR2 (germline): SGHAT, FQNNGV. This CDR3 is CASSFRVFNEKLFF. The DNA of the CDR3 is TGTGCCAGCAGCTTCAGGGTGTTTAATGAAAAACTGTTTTTT.

In its sample, this clonotype was seen many times. V is TRBV29-1 and J is TRBJ2-7, with 9 bases lining up with TRBD1. Germline CDR1 is SQVTM and CDR2 is ANQGSEA. This CDR3 contains 12 residues. Trimming took 7 bases from V and 1 from J; bases not matched to a gene: 2. The CDR3 reads CSGGQGSYEQYF. CDR3 coding DNA: TGCAGCGGGGGACAGGGATCCTACGAGCAGTACTTC.

This clonotype was observed a handful of times. The CDR3 spells CAISERSGANVLTF. Written as DNA, the CDR3 is TGTGCCATCAGTGAAAGGAGTGGGGCCAACGTCCTGACTTTC. The chain couples TRBV10-3 to TRBJ2-6; D remains ambiguous. Trimming pared 3 bases from V and 3 bases from J, leaving 6 bases between. CDR1 and CDR2 (germline): ENHRY, SYGVKD. CDR3 length: 14 amino acids.

This clonotype was counted only a few times. The chain combines TRBV6-1 with TRBJ1-1; no clear D gene. Looked up from germline, CDR1 is MNHNS and CDR2 is SASEGT. The CDR3 contains 14 residues. Trimming left V 8 bases short and J 6 bases short, with 19 bases between. CDR3 in amino acids: CASSRTFRTAEAFF. The CDR3 DNA reads as TGTGCCAGCTCGAGGACGTTTAGGACCGCTGAAGCTTTCTTT.

This chain joins TRBV25-1 and TRBJ2-3, with TRBD2 matching over 9 bases. V lost 2 bases to trimming and J lost 4 bases; unmatched junction nucleotides: 7. This CDR3 contains 16 residues. CDR1 is MGHDK and CDR2 is SYGVNS in the germline V gene. This chain's CDR3 is CASSELGGGGPDTQYF. The CDR3 DNA follows: TGTGCCAGCAGTGAACTGGGCGGGGGGGGCCCAGATACGCAGTATTTT.

CDR3 protein: CASNIRADTQYF. Here the CDR3 DNA reads TGTGCCAGCAACATCAGGGCAGATACGCAGTATTTT. The rearrangement uses TRBV6-1 and TRBJ2-3, with a possible D match to TRBD1 (5 bases). The CDR3 consists of 12 residues. Germline CDR1 is MNHNS and CDR2 is SASEGT. V lost 7 bases to trimming and J lost 4 bases, with 9 bases between them.

This clonotype turned up a few times. This chain uses TRBV7-8 with TRBJ2-1; TRBD1 matches 7 bases. The trim removed 5 bases at V and 6 bases at J, leaving 10 bases unmatched. The CDR3 has 15 amino acids. Germline V gene sequence: CDR1 SGHVS, CDR2 FQNEAQ. Written as DNA, the CDR3 is TGTGCCAGCAGCCCCACCGTCGACAGGGTCAATGAGCAGTTCTTC. Translation gives CASSPTVDRVNEQFF.

This clonotype was observed a few times. The CDR3 nucleotides read TGTGCCAGCAGCTTAGTTGAAGCGGGACGGATGAACACTGAAGCTTTCTTT. It specifies CASSLVEAGRMNTEAFF. This rearrangement joins TRBV11-2 to TRBJ1-1; the D gene is possibly TRBD1 (5 bases). With 1 base removed from V and 0 bases from J, the gap between germline ends came to 15 bases. Germline V gene lookup returns CDR1 SGHAT and CDR2 FQNNGV. The CDR3 contains 17 residues. Together with reference TRBV11-2 and TRBJ1-1, the CDR3 gives the full variable domain: EAGVAQSPRYKIIEKRQSVAFWCNPISGHATLYWYQQILGQGPKLLIQFQNNGVVDDSQLPKDRFSAERLKGVDSTLKIQPAKLEDSAVYLCASSLVEAGRMNTEAFFGQGTRLTVV.

A few counts support this clonotype. V gene TRBV12-5 combines with J gene TRBJ2-6; D remains unclear. There are 15 residues in the CDR3. V dropped 4 bases and J dropped 0 bases, with 7 bases sitting between them. CDR1 LGHNT and CDR2 FRNRAP come from the germline V gene. DNA for the CDR3: TGTGCTAGTGGTTCTCAGAACTCTGGGGCCAACGTCCTGACTTTC. This translates into CASGSQNSGANVLTF.

In this sample, this clonotype turned up a few times. The rearrangement uses TRBV4-3 and TRBJ2-5; D unclear. Trimming took 0 bases from V and 4 from J, leaving 24 bases between them. This CDR3 is 19 amino acids long. Germline values: CDR1 LGHNA, CDR2 YSLEER. The CDR3 nucleotides are TGCGCCAGCAGCCAAGAATACTTAGTCGGAGCTTATTCGTCAGAGACCCAGTACTTC. Encoded protein: CASSQEYLVGAYSSETQYF.

In this sample, this clonotype turned up a few times. The chain recombines TRBV9 with TRBJ2-1; 8 bases are shared with TRBD1. CDR1 SGDLS and CDR2 YYNGEE come from the germline V gene. Trimming took 3 bases from V and 8 from J; bases not matched to a gene: 10. This CDR3 has 15 amino acids. This CDR3 is CASSATGDFGYEQFF. The CDR3 DNA is TGTGCCAGCAGCGCGACAGGGGATTTTGGTTATGAGCAGTTCTTC.

This chain connects TRBV6-5 to TRBJ1-6; D gene unclear. The V gene lost 6 bases and the J gene lost 9 bases, with 9 bases spanning the gap. The CDR3 consists of 12 residues. CDR1 is MNHEY and CDR2 is SVGAGI in the germline V gene. The CDR3 DNA reads TGTGCCAGCAGGAACGTTGGTTCACCCCTCCACTTT. Translated, it gives CASRNVGSPLHF.

This clonotype turned up a few times. The rearrangement uses TRBV29-1 and TRBJ1-1; D unresolved. The CDR3 extends over 13 amino acids. The V gene lost 5 bases and the J gene lost 0 bases, with 10 bases spanning the gap. Germline lookup yields CDR1 SQVTM and CDR2 ANQGSEA. This CDR3 reads CSVRSHLNTEAFF. In DNA, the CDR3 is TGCAGCGTTCGGAGCCACCTGAACACTGAAGCTTTCTTT.

The chain recombines TRBV7-3 with TRBJ2-3; D could derive from TRBD1 or TRBD2 (5 bases each). This CDR3 region has 15 residues. Trimming left V 1 base short and J 4 bases short, with 12 bases between. From germline, CDR1 is SGHTA and CDR2 FQGTGA. The chain's CDR3 is CASSLMQGEADTQYF. Written as DNA, the CDR3 is TGTGCCAGCAGCTTAATGCAGGGAGAAGCAGATACGCAGTATTTT. The full variable domain, with the rest looked up from reference TRBV7-3 and TRBJ2-3, is GAGVSQTPSNKVTEKGKYVELRCDPISGHTALYWYRQSLGQGPEFLIYFQGTGAADDSGLPNDRFFAVRPEGSVSTLKIQRTERGDSAVYLCASSLMQGEADTQYFGPGTRLTVL.

This clonotype was seen at least ten times. The chain employs TRBV7-2 and TRBJ1-1, with a weak D call TRBD1 (6 bases). V lost 0 bases, J lost 2 bases, and 13 bases lay in between. The CDR3 spans 16 residues. Per the germline V gene, CDR1 is SGHTA and CDR2 is FQGNSA. The CDR3 sequence: CASSLAQAGANTEAFF. Here the CDR3 DNA reads TGTGCCAGCAGCTTAGCGCAGGCGGGGGCTAACACTGAAGCTTTCTTT.

This clonotype was found a few times. Its ends do not fully match the called genes, so a read error is possible. CDR3 region: CASSLNGRESF. The CDR3, as DNA: TGTGCCAGCAGCTTGAACGGCAGGGAGTCCTTC. The rearrangement links TRBV5-4 to TRBJ1-2; a possible D gene is TRBD1 (5 bases). Germline V gene sequence: CDR1 SGHNT, CDR2 YYREEE (reference sequence). This CDR3 region has 11 residues.

As regards this clonotype: A single base separates this from a much larger clone, so it may be a read error. This sequence joins TRBV6-2 or TRBV6-3 and TRBJ2-2; 11 nucleotides align to TRBD2. The CDR3 is 15 residues long. In germline, CDR1 is MNHEY, CDR2 SVGEGT. The CDR3: CASGSGGVNSGELFF. Here the CDR3 DNA reads TGTGCCAGCGGTAGCGGGGGGGTGAACTCCGGGGAGCTGTTTTTT.

There are a few counts of this clonotype. The chain recombines TRBV5-1 with TRBJ2-5; D uncertain. The CDR3 length is 13 residues. Germline-derived CDR1 and CDR2 are SGHRS and YFSETQ. Trimming pared 2 bases from V and 2 bases from J, leaving 7 bases between. CDR3 protein: CASSFDGQETQYF. The CDR3 nucleotides are TGCGCCAGCAGCTTCGACGGGCAAGAGACCCAGTACTTC.

This clonotype was recorded at least ten times. The chain has TRBV7-9 and TRBJ2-3; D not certain. V lost 5 bases to trimming and J lost 6 bases, with 15 bases between them. In germline, CDR1 is SEHNR, CDR2 FQNEAQ (reference sequence). This CDR3 has 14 amino acids. The CDR3 nucleotides read TGTGCCAGCAGCCTTAAAGGTCCCGGGGATACGCAGTATTTT. Translating gives CASSLKGPGDTQYF.

This clonotype showed up just a few times. The chain couples TRBV18 to TRBJ1-6, with 7 nucleotides matching TRBD1. This CDR3 has 13 amino acids. Germline CDR1 and CDR2: KGHSH and LQKENI. V gave up 0 bases and J gave up 14 bases; unmatched junction bases: 4. CDR3 loop: CASSPPAQGTLHF. DNA for the CDR3: TGTGCCAGCTCACCACCCGCACAGGGGACCCTCCACTTT.

Many counts were recorded for this clonotype. The J gene is TRBJ2-3, the V gene TRBV7-2; 10 positions agree with TRBD2. Germline CDR1 is SGHTA and CDR2 is FQGNSA. This CDR3 comprises 19 residues. V was clipped by 1 base and J by 2 bases; unmatched bases: 12. The CDR3: CASSLVGSVAGGFTDTQYF. CDR3 bases: TGTGCCAGCAGCTTAGTTGGTTCGGTAGCGGGGGGTTTCACAGATACGCAGTATTTT.

The sample holds many counts of this clonotype. This chain links TRBV28 with TRBJ2-7; no reliable D call. Trimming took 7 bases from V and 1 from J, leaving 17 bases between them. Germline V gene data show CDR1 as MDHEN and CDR2 as SYDVKM. The CDR3 contains 15 residues. The CDR3 spells CASTVRAPLSYEQYF. Written as DNA, the CDR3 is TGTGCCAGCACCGTGAGAGCCCCCTTATCCTACGAGCAGTACTTC.

V and J are TRBV5-5 and TRBJ1-3, with unresolved D. V was trimmed by 1 base and J by 4 bases, leaving 6 bases between them. Germline V gene sequence: CDR1 SGHKS, CDR2 YYEKEE (reference sequence). This CDR3 has 13 residues. In DNA form, the CDR3 reads TGTGCCAGCAGCTTGAACTTCGGAAACACCATATATTTT. Its protein is CASSLNFGNTIYF.